One and the same sample provided the 10 T cell receptor beta chains below, sequenced in a study of blood T cell repertoires in COVID-19. The protocol was immunoSEQ multiplex PCR, while the TCRdb copy is restricted to in-frame clones and leaves out a portion. This table has 110,000 or so clones, about 76% appearing once. The specimen sequenced was peripheral blood. These receptor sequences come from a man of 80 years or more with acute or convalescent COVID-19.

V usage is TRBV28 and J usage is TRBJ2-7; 10 bases match TRBD1. The ends lost 6 bases at V and 3 bases at J; junction bases unmatched: 8. Per germline, CDR1 MDHEN and CDR2 SYDVKM. This CDR3 spans 15 amino acids. The CDR3 coding sequence is TGTGCCAGCAGCCCCGGGACAGGGGCTTACTACGAGCAGTACTTC. As protein: CASSPGTGAYYEQYF.

The chain carries TRBV29-1 and TRBJ2-2; weak D call: TRBD1 (6 bases). Trimming took 5 bases from V and 7 from J, leaving 17 bases between them. There are 14 residues in the CDR3. Germline V CDR1 and CDR2: SQVTM, ANQGSEA. The CDR3 sequence is CSVYSRGVGGELFF. The CDR3 DNA reads TGCAGCGTTTACAGCAGGGGAGTTGGCGGGGAGCTGTTTTTT.

The J gene is TRBJ2-3, the V gene TRBV19; the D is unclear. The CDR3 is 13 amino acids. Germline CDR1 LNHDA, CDR2 SQIVND (reference sequence). V was shortened by 5 bases and J by 3 bases, with 9 bases between the two germline ends. The CDR3 sequence: CASSSLQTDTQYF. The CDR3 bases are TGTGCCAGTAGTTCCCTACAGACAGATACGCAGTATTTT. The variable domain in full, completed from reference TRBV19 and TRBJ2-3, reads DGGITQSPKYLFRKEGQNVTLSCEQNLNHDAMYWYRQDPGQGLRLIYYSQIVNDFQKGDIAEGYSVSREKKESFPLTVTSAQKNPTAFYLCASSSLQTDTQYFGPGTRLTVL.

A note on this clone: Mismatch with germline at one junction end may stem from a read error. This chain links TRBV6-5 with TRBJ2-7; tentatively, D is TRBD1 (6 bases). The CDR3 is 13 amino acids. Germline assignment: CDR1 MNHEY and CDR2 SVGAGI. CDR3 DNA: TGTGCCAGCAAAGACAGGCTCTCCTATGAGCAGTACTTC. Translating gives CASKDRLSYEQYF.

The J gene is TRBJ2-7, the V gene TRBV14; D might be TRBD2 (6 bases). V shed 3 bases and J shed 6 bases, with 18 bases lying between them. The germline V gene has CDR1 SGHDN and CDR2 FVKESK. This CDR3 is 15 amino acids long. CDR3 sequence reads: CASSHGSPLLSEQYF. The CDR3 region has the DNA TGTGCCAGCAGCCACGGGAGCCCGTTACTCTCCGAGCAGTACTTC.

The sample holds one count of this clone. The chain is built from TRBV18 and TRBJ2-2; possible D gene TRBD2, 5 bases. The CDR3 has 14 amino acids. Germline-derived CDR1 and CDR2 are KGHSH and LQKENI. V lost 3 bases and J 6 bases, leaving 11 bases between the germline ends. Here the CDR3 DNA reads TGTGCCAGCTCACCTGACTATATCCCCGGGGAGCTGTTTTTT. It codes for CASSPDYIPGELFF.

V usage is TRBV4-2 and J usage is TRBJ2-1, with 10 bases that match TRBD2. The CDR3 is 16 residues long. CDR1 and CDR2 (germline): LGHNA, YNFKEQ. Trimming took 0 bases from V and 6 from J; bases not matched to a gene: 5. The CDR3 sequence is CASSQDLLAGVNEQFF. CDR3 in DNA: TGTGCCAGCAGCCAAGATCTCCTAGCGGGGGTCAATGAGCAGTTCTTC.

The rearrangement uses TRBV7-2 and TRBJ2-5, with TRBD1 identical over 8 bases. The germline V gene encodes CDR1 SGHTA and CDR2 FQGNSA. The V gene end was trimmed by 1 base and the J gene end by 2 bases; junction bases not matched to a gene: 6. This CDR3 region has 16 residues. The CDR3 protein is CASSLDWRQGQETQYF. The DNA for the CDR3 is TGTGCCAGCAGCTTAGACTGGAGACAGGGGCAAGAGACCCAGTACTTC.

The table lists this clone with a count of one. V usage is TRBV5-4 and J usage is TRBJ2-3; a weak D match, TRBD2 (5 bases). The CDR3 runs to 16 residues. Trimming pared 2 bases from V and 5 bases from J, leaving 18 bases between. Germline CDR1 and CDR2: SGHNT and YYREEE (reference sequence). The CDR3 DNA reads as TGTGCCAGCAGCTTTAAGCGGTCTGGTGAGGAAGATACGCAGTATTTT. Protein: CASSFKRSGEEDTQYF. The entire variable domain, with the rest obtained from reference TRBV5-4 and TRBJ2-3, is as follows: ETGVTQSPTHLIKTRGQQVTLRCSSQSGHNTVSWYQQALGQGPQFIFQYYREEENGRGNFPPRFSGLQFPNYSSELNVNALELDDSALYLCASSFKRSGEEDTQYFGPGTRLTVL.

The chain couples TRBV7-9 to TRBJ1-1; 7 bases line up with TRBD1. This CDR3 is built from 12 residues. Germline CDR1 reads SEHNR; CDR2 reads FQNEAQ (reference sequence). After removal of 3 bases from V and 12 bases from J, the junction contained 7 bases not matched to a gene. CDR3 loop: CASSFEGARSFF. The CDR3 nucleotides read TGTGCCAGCAGCTTCGAGGGGGCGCGATCTTTCTTT. Filled out from reference TRBV7-9 and TRBJ1-1, the complete variable domain reads DTGVSQNPRHKITKRGQNVTFRCDPISEHNRLYWYRQTLGQGPEFLTYFQNEAQLEKSRLLSDRFSAERPKGSFSTLEIQRTEQGDSAMYLCASSFEGARSFFGQGTRLTVV.